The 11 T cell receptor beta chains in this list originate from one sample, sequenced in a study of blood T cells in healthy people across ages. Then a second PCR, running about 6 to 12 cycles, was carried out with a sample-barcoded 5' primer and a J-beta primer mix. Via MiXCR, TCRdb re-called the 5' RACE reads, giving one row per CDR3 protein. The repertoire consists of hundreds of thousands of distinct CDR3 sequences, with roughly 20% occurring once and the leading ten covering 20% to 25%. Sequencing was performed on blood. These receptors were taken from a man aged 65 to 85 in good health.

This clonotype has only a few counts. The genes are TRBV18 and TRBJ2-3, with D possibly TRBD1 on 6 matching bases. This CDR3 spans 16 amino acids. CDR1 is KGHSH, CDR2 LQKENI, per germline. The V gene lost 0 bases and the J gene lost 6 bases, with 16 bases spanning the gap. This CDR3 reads CASSPPLAGGSDTQYF. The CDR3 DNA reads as TGTGCCAGCTCACCACCGCTGGCTGGGGGCAGCGATACGCAGTATTTT.

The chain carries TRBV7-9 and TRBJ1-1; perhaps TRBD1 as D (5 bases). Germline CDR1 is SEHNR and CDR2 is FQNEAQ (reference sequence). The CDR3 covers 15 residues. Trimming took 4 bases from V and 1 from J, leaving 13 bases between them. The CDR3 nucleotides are TGTGCCAGCAGCTGGCTCGGGGGAACGAACACTGAAGCTTTCTTT. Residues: CASSWLGGTNTEAFF. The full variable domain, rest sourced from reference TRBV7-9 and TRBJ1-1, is DTGVSQNPRHKITKRGQNVTFRCDPISEHNRLYWYRQTLGQGPEFLTYFQNEAQLEKSRLLSDRFSAERPKGSFSTLEIQRTEQGDSAMYLCASSWLGGTNTEAFFGQGTRLTVV.

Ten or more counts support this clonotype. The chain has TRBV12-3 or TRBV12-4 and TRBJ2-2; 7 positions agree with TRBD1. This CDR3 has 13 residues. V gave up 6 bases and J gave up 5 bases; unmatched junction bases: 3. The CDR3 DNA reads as TGTGCCAGCAGGTTGACAGGGACCGGGGAGCTGTTTTTT. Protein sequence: CASRLTGTGELFF.

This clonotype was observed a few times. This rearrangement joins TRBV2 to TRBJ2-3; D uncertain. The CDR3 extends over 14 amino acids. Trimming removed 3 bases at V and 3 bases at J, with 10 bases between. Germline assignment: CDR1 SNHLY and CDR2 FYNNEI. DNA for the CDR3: TGTGCCAGCAGTGATGTGGGATTAACAGATACGCAGTATTTT. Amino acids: CASSDVGLTDTQYF.

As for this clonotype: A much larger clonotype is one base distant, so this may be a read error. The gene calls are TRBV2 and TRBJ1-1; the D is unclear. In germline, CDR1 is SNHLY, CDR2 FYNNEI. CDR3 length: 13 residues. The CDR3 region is CASSQLGIGEPFF. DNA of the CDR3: TGTGCCAGCAGCCAACTGGGGATAGGTGAACCTTTCTTT.

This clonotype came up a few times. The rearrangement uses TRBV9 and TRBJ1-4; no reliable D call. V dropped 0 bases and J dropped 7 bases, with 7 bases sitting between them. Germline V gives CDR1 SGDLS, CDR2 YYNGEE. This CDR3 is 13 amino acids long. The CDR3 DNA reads TGTGCCAGCAGCGTAGGGGAGGGTGAAAAACTGTTTTTT. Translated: CASSVGEGEKLFF.

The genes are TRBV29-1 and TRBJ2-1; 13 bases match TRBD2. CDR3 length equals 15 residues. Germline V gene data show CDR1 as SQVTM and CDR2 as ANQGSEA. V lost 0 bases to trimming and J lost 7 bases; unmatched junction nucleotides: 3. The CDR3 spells CSVEEPLAGGNEQFF. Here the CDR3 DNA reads TGCAGCGTTGAAGAACCACTAGCGGGAGGGAATGAGCAGTTCTTC.

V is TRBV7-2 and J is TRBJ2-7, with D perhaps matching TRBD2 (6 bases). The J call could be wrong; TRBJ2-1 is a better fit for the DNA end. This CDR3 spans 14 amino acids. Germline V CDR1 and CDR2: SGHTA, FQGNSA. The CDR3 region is CASSLGLASHEQFF. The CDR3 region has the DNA TGTGCCAGCAGCTTAGGTCTAGCGTCCCATGAGCAGTTCTTC.

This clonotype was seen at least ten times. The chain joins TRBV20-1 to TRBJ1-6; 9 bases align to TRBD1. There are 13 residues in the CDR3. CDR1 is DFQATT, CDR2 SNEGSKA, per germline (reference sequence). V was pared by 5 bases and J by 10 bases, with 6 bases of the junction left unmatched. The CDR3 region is CSAPGQGDSPLHF. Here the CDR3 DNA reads TGCAGTGCTCCGGGACAGGGAGACTCACCCCTCCACTTT.

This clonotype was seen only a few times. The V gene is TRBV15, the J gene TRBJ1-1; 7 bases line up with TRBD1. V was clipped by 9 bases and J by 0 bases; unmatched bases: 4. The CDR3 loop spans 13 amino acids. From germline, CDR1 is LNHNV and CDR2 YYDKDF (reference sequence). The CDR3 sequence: CATAGQVNTEAFF. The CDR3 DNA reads TGTGCCACGGCCGGACAGGTGAACACTGAAGCTTTCTTT.

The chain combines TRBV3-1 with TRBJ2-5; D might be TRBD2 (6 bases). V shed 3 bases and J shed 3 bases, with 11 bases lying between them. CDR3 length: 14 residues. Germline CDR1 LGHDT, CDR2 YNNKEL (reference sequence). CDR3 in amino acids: CASSHTSREETQYF. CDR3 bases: TGTGCCAGCAGCCATACTAGCAGAGAAGAGACCCAGTACTTC.